The 24 T cell receptor beta chains given below trace back to one sample, sequenced in a study of a mutant IDH1 vaccine in newly diagnosed glioma (dated by TCRdb to about 2021). The method was the immunoSEQ multiplex PCR assay. The clones in this table, taken by TCRdb from immuneACCESS, are in-frame only. Not every clone is retained; where verified, under half of the shortfall comes from an unresolved V gene, and the cause of the rest is unknown. The sample has tens of thousands of clones on record, 75% to 85% of them singletons. 5.5% to 7% of the sample comes from the top ten. This sample's time point label indicates: week 11, during vaccination. Each vaccine dose, consisting of 300 ug of a 20-mer mutant IDH1 peptide in Montanide, was administered subcutaneously with topical imiquimod. No antigen has been assigned to these receptors. The material was PBMCs, obtained from a glioma patient whose treatment included an IDH1 peptide vaccine. These receptors were taken from a man aged 45 to 65 with glioma.

The CDR3 sequence is CASSLEGRSYNEQFF. CDR3 in DNA: TGTGCCAGCAGCTTAGAAGGAAGATCCTACAATGAGCAGTTCTTC. The V and J genes are TRBV7-9 and TRBJ2-1; D is uncertain. The CDR3 is 15 residues long. Germline CDR1 reads SEHNR; CDR2 reads FQNEAQ (reference sequence). Trimming removed 1 base at V and 1 base at J, with 8 bases between.

This chain joins TRBV6-6 and TRBJ2-2; D is tentatively TRBD1 or TRBD2 (5 bases each). Germline-derived CDR1 and CDR2 are MNHNY and SVGAGI (reference sequence). Deletions cut 7 bases from V and 0 bases from J, with 12 bases between. This CDR3 has 15 residues. CDR3 loop: CASTVGVSNTGELFF. CDR3 nucleotide sequence: TGTGCCAGCACCGTGGGGGTCTCGAACACCGGGGAGCTGTTTTTT.

The DNA of the CDR3 is TGTGCCAGCAGCTTCCCTAGCGGGGGGGTCACAGATACGCAGTATTTT. It is translated as CASSFPSGGVTDTQYF. The chain combines TRBV5-4 with TRBJ2-3; 12 positions match TRBD2. The CDR3 covers 16 residues. The V and J ends lost 2 bases and 2 bases, in that order; junction bases with no gene match: 3. In germline, CDR1 is SGHNT, CDR2 YYREEE (reference sequence).

This rearrangement joins TRBV6-5 to TRBJ2-5; D may be TRBD2 (5 bases). The germline V gene has CDR1 MNHEY and CDR2 SVGAGI. CDR3 size: 13 residues. V was shortened by 2 bases and J by 7 bases, with 11 bases between the two germline ends. CDR3 loop: CASSYRLGGTQYF. CDR3 DNA: TGTGCCAGCAGTTACCGTCTCGGAGGGACCCAGTACTTC.

This clone was observed a handful of times. The rearrangement uses TRBV5-4 and TRBJ2-5; D unresolved. The CDR3 has 12 amino acids. V shed 10 bases and J shed 4 bases, with 14 bases lying between them. Germline V gene sequence: CDR1 SGHNT, CDR2 YYREEE (reference sequence). DNA for the CDR3: TGTGCCGCACGAGGTGGTGGAGAGACCCAGTACTTC. Translating gives CAARGGGETQYF.

The table lists this clone with a count of one. This chain connects TRBV7-9 to TRBJ1-4; D gene uncertain. Trimming pared 3 bases from V and 0 bases from J, leaving 17 bases between. Germline lookup yields CDR1 SEHNR and CDR2 FQNEAQ (reference sequence). The CDR3 extends over 18 amino acids. In DNA form, the CDR3 reads TGTGCCAGCAGCTTTATGGAGAGAGGAGTTGCAACTAATGAAAAACTGTTTTTT. Translating it yields CASSFMERGVATNEKLFF.

The chain has TRBV10-3 and TRBJ2-2; D gene uncertain. The CDR3 has 11 amino acids. Trimming cost V 6 bases and J 5 bases, with 4 bases left between them. Germline V gene sequence: CDR1 ENHRY, CDR2 SYGVKD. The CDR3 protein is CAIRMTGELFF. The CDR3 DNA sequence: TGTGCCATCAGAATGACCGGGGAGCTGTTTTTT.

The CDR3 loop is CASAHDVSQETQYF. CDR3 in DNA: TGTGCTAGTGCCCACGACGTAAGTCAAGAGACCCAGTACTTC. V usage is TRBV12-5 and J usage is TRBJ2-5; D remains unclear. V lost 7 bases, J lost 2 bases, and 14 bases lay in between. Germline CDR1 is LGHNT and CDR2 is FRNRAP. CDR3 length: 14 amino acids.

The chain is built from TRBV7-9 and TRBJ1-4; D gene uncertain. From germline, CDR1 is SEHNR and CDR2 FQNEAQ (reference sequence). This CDR3 is built from 14 residues. Trimming shortened V by 5 bases and J by 5 bases, and 12 bases separated the two germline ends. For the CDR3, the DNA is TGTGCCAGCAGCCCCGAGGGTTTCAATGAAAAACTGTTTTTT. Translating gives CASSPEGFNEKLFF.

The rearrangement links TRBV18 to TRBJ1-4; TRBD1 matches 7 bases. V dropped 4 bases and J dropped 5; count of bases not matched to a gene: 10. This CDR3 is 16 amino acids long. In germline, CDR1 is KGHSH, CDR2 LQKENI. This CDR3 is CASSLDGGTDNEKLFF. The CDR3 coding sequence is TGTGCCAGCTCACTGGACGGCGGGACAGACAATGAAAAACTGTTTTTT.

The rearrangement joins TRBV28 to TRBJ2-7, with 13 bases fitting TRBD2. Trimming cost V 4 bases and J 3 bases; bases outside gene matches: 6. This CDR3 has 16 residues. Germline CDR1 reads MDHEN; CDR2 reads SYDVKM. The CDR3 coding sequence is TGTGCCAGCAGTTCGCCGGGACTAGCGGGATACTACGAGCAGTACTTC. The encoded protein is CASSSPGLAGYYEQYF.

V and J are TRBV4-3 and TRBJ2-5; D might be TRBD1 or TRBD2, each matching 6 bases. The germline V gene has CDR1 LGHNA and CDR2 YSLEER. V was shortened by 4 bases and J by 3 bases, with 12 bases between the two germline ends. This CDR3 contains 14 residues. The CDR3 nucleotides read TGCGCCAGCAGCCTAAGGGGGGCGGAAGAGACCCAGTACTTC. Protein: CASSLRGAEETQYF.

V is TRBV6-6 and J is TRBJ2-7; 8 bases are a match to TRBD1. Germline V gene lookup returns CDR1 MNHNY and CDR2 SVGAGI (reference sequence). The CDR3 covers 14 residues. V lost 5 bases and J lost 2; bases outside the gene matches: 5. The chain's CDR3 is CASSHRGAAYEQYF. CDR3 DNA sequence: TGTGCCAGCAGTCACAGGGGGGCCGCCTACGAGCAGTACTTC.

The genes are TRBV7-3 and TRBJ1-3, with unresolved D. CDR1 SGHTA and CDR2 FQGTGA come from the germline V gene. The V gene lost 3 bases and the J gene lost 0 bases, with 6 bases spanning the gap. This CDR3 region has 14 residues. CDR3 bases: TGTGCCAGCAGCTTTGGCAGCTCTGGAAACACCATATATTTT. It encodes CASSFGSSGNTIYF.

This clone was seen many times. The chain is built from TRBV6-5 and TRBJ2-2, with D possibly being TRBD2 (6 bases). The ends were cut back, 9 bases at V and 8 bases at J, with 22 bases in the middle. The CDR3 contains 15 residues. The germline V gene has CDR1 MNHEY and CDR2 SVGAGI. CDR3 in amino acids: CASTPGLGSGGELFF. In DNA, the CDR3 is TGTGCCAGTACTCCGGGACTCGGGTCGGGGGGGGAGCTGTTTTTT.

The rearrangement joins TRBV9 to TRBJ1-2, with unresolved D. The CDR3 has 14 residues. In germline, CDR1 is SGDLS, CDR2 YYNGEE. V was cut by 0 bases and J by 2 bases, with 8 bases left in between. The CDR3: CASSVDEWNYGYTF. In DNA form, the CDR3 reads TGTGCCAGCAGCGTAGACGAGTGGAACTATGGCTACACCTTC.

The chain uses TRBV4-1 and TRBJ1-1; tentative D call: TRBD1 (5 bases). Germline CDR1 and CDR2: MGHRA and YSYEKL. The CDR3 runs 15 residues. Trimming shortened V by 1 base and J by 4 bases, and 13 bases separated the two germline ends. The DNA of the CDR3 is TGCGCCAGCAGCCAAGCTGTCGGGACGGTCACTGAAGCTTTCTTT. Translated, it gives CASSQAVGTVTEAFF.

The CDR3 sequence is CASSYPTLRTQPQHF. The CDR3 DNA reads TGTGCCAGCAGTTATCCCACACTACGGACTCAGCCCCAGCATTTT. V gene TRBV6-9 combines with J gene TRBJ1-5; D remains ambiguous. This CDR3 has 15 amino acids. Looked up from germline, CDR1 is MNHGY and CDR2 is SVAAGI. The V gene lost 2 bases and the J gene lost 6 bases, with 14 bases spanning the gap.

This chain connects TRBV29-1 to TRBJ1-2, with TRBD1 matching over 8 bases. The trim removed 2 bases at V and 6 bases at J, leaving 5 bases unmatched. CDR1 is SQVTM, CDR2 ANQGSEA, per germline. The length of the CDR3 is 13 residues. In nucleotides, the CDR3 is TGCAGCGTTGAAACAGGGGGAAGTGATGGCTACACCTTC. It encodes CSVETGGSDGYTF.

Regarding this clone: A much larger clone differs from this one at a single base, so this may be a read error. The V call is TRBV6-4, the J call TRBJ2-3; D not certain. V was clipped by 4 bases and J by 2 bases, with 7 bases between them. This CDR3 contains 13 residues. Germline V gene data show CDR1 as MRHNA and CDR2 as SNTAGT. The DNA of the CDR3 is TGTGCCAGCAGTGGCTCCCCCACAGATACGCAGTATTTT. Protein product: CASSGSPTDTQYF.

The chain couples TRBV6-6 to TRBJ2-7; D is possibly TRBD1 (6 bases). In germline, CDR1 is MNHNY, CDR2 SVGAGI (reference sequence). The V end lost 7 bases, the J end lost 0 bases, and 7 bases lay between the germline ends. CDR3 length: 12 amino acids. In DNA, the CDR3 is TGTGCCAGCATGGACAGCTCCTACGAGCAGTACTTC. Residues: CASMDSSYEQYF.

This clone appeared many times. V gene TRBV4-3 combines with J gene TRBJ2-2; D may be TRBD1 (5 bases). Trimming stripped 0 bases from V and 4 bases from J, with 27 bases between. The CDR3 contains 21 residues. Germline V gene lookup returns CDR1 LGHNA and CDR2 YSLEER. The DNA of the CDR3 is TGCGCCAGCAGCCAAGAACGCGCAGGGTCGGCTGCGATGGATGTCACCGGGGAGCTGTTTTTT. This encodes CASSQERAGSAAMDVTGELFF.

In this sample, this clone turned up once. The CDR3 DNA reads TGTGCCAGCAGCTTAGAGGGACTCTACGAGCAGTACTTC. Translated: CASSLEGLYEQYF. The chain couples TRBV7-6 to TRBJ2-7, with D possibly being TRBD2 (6 bases). The V gene's germline CDR1 is SGHVS and CDR2 FNYEAQ. The CDR3 runs to 13 residues. V lost 1 base and J 3 bases, leaving 7 bases between the germline ends.

The rearrangement joins TRBV19 to TRBJ2-5, with D possibly TRBD1 on 6 matching bases. V lost 4 bases to trimming and J lost 4 bases, with 7 bases between them. This CDR3 contains 12 residues. The germline V gene encodes CDR1 LNHDA and CDR2 SQIVND (reference sequence). CDR3 nucleotide sequence: TGTGCCAGTAGTACACAGGGAGAGACCCAGTACTTC. This codes for CASSTQGETQYF. Supplemented by reference TRBV19 and TRBJ2-5, the full variable domain reads DGGITQSPKYLFRKEGQNVTLSCEQNLNHDAMYWYRQDPGQGLRLIYYSQIVNDFQKGDIAEGYSVSREKKESFPLTVTSAQKNPTAFYLCASSTQGETQYFGPGTRLLVL.